Detailed here is one TCR beta chain. Its antigen specificity is not known. It has no much larger one-base neighbor in the sample; base qualities were not kept. The identical CDR3 is also encoded by other nucleotide sequences in the sample. Collaborating institutions collected whole blood in K2EDTA tubes following their own protocols. Collaborator samples were shipped for TCRbeta analysis as frozen whole blood, isolated PBMCs, or DNA extracted from either sample type. TCRbeta CDR3 regions were amplified from genomic DNA using the immunoSEQ Assay, a bias-controlled multiplex PCR. Under the source paper's analysis protocol: The number of nucleated cells in each sample was estimated from the amplification of reference gene primers within the assay. To quantify the absolute abundance of each unique TCRbeta CDR3 rearrangement, sequence reads were collapsed and filtered. Productive Simpson clonality was computed per sample as the square root of Simpson's diversity index over productive rearrangements. The table comes from immuneACCESS by way of TCRdb, which keeps in-frame sequences with V and J called. Part of the clones is missing from these tables; in studies checked, under half for an unresolved V gene and the rest for unknown reasons. Clone size and the V and J calls come from that table; the DNA yielded D and trimming. The sample data list a few hundred thousand clones, and around 86% of these were observed just once. The leading ten clones occupy about 3.6% of the sample.

Including the terminal cysteine and phenylalanine, the CDR3 comprises 13 residues. Only the CDR3 part of the read is kept: 39 bases, read in frame from the first base. Sequences MDHEN (CDR1) and SYDVKM (CDR2) are obtained from the germline V gene. Trimming leaves V shorter by 4 bases and J shorter by 10 bases, with the junction holding 3 bases beyond the gene matches. The sample originates from a study of blood T cell repertoires in COVID-19 (dated by TCRdb to the early 2020s). Regarding the study in general: The collaborator samples originated in the United States, Italy and Spain and spanned the acute and convalescent phases of COVID-19. The prospective study material was composed of cDNA or gDNA derived from T cells, B-cell-depleted T cells, or PBMCs. The dataset comprised deeply sampled blood TCRbeta repertoires from subjects exposed to, actively infected with, or recovered from COVID-19. A freely available public database, intended as a resource for researchers studying the immune response to SARS-CoV-2, is where the repertoires were released. The samples were drawn from two sources: the first 160 participants of the ongoing ImmuneRACE study, and 1,254 subjects contributed by 6 global collaborators. The sample metadata nearly always contained a de-identified subject ID, COVID-19 status, age in years and sex. Where available, HLA class I and class II types were taken from metadata supplied by the sample provider and were not determined by assay-based typing. Overall study results and their limits: The amount of clinical and demographic metadata varied by source and participant and was provided uncurated.

The sequence was collected from a man in his late teens or twenties with active or convalescent COVID-19. The sequenced sample consisted of peripheral blood. The V and J segments used are TRBV28 and TRBJ1-6, and TRBD1 aligns with 8 junction nucleotides. The DNA reads TGTGCCAGCAGTTGGGACAGGCGATCACCCCTCCACTTT. The translation is CASSWDRRSPLHF. The full variable domain, completed from the reference TRBV28 and TRBJ1-6 proteins outside the CDR3, reads DVKVTQSSRYLVKRTGEKVFLECVQDMDHENMFWYRQDPGLGLRLIYFSYDVKMKEKGDIPEGYSVSREKKERFSLILESASTNQTSMYLCASSWDRRSPLHFGNGTRLTVT.